This T cell receptor beta chain is drawn from a study of T cell responses to AZD1222 COVID-19 vaccine. Comment on this clone: Antigen specificity is unknown.

TCRdb's copy holds only in-frame clones and misses some; the assay was immunoSEQ multiplex PCR. Of over 130,000 clones listed, around 90% are singletons. Investigators merged groups given second doses at roughly 4 or roughly 12 weeks. Study-wide results and limits: Sampling captured repertoires only after the peak T cell response. The CD4 TCRs associated with vaccination extended across spike and predominated at 160-218 and 743-854.

The germline V gene has CDR1 KGHSH and CDR2 LQKENI. The ends lost 4 bases at V and 4 bases at J; junction bases unmatched: 4. CDR3 length equals 15 residues. The J gene is TRBJ2-1, the V gene TRBV18; 10 positions match TRBD2. The source material was peripheral blood, sampled 28 days after the second AZD1222 dose. This sequence was found in an adult who received the AZD1222 COVID-19 vaccine. CDR3 residues: CASSRGLAEYNEQFF. The CDR3 nucleotides are TGTGCCAGCTCACGCGGACTAGCGGAATACAATGAGCAGTTCTTC.